Listed here are 20 T cell receptor beta chains from one sample, sequenced in a study of technical replicates of blood from a few donors. Assay: immunoSEQ multiplex PCR; the TCRdb copy retains only in-frame clones and omits some. The sample yields roughly 62,000 clones, approximately 94% seen once. The sample taken for sequencing was PBMCs. The receptors were gathered from a human donor in good health. Some clones in this sample may be carry-over from other donors' samples.

The CDR3 sequence: CASSQVEGEPYEQYF. CDR3 nucleotide sequence: TGCGCCAGCAGCCAAGTTGAGGGAGAACCCTACGAGCAGTACTTC. The V gene is TRBV4-3, the J gene TRBJ2-7, with D possibly matching TRBD2 (5 bases). Trimming shortened V by 1 base and J by 2 bases, and 12 bases separated the two germline ends. CDR1 and CDR2 from the germline V gene are LGHNA and YSLEER. The CDR3 runs 15 residues.

The genes are TRBV4-1 and TRBJ2-5; TRBD2 matches at 14 bases. In germline, CDR1 is MGHRA, CDR2 YSYEKL. The CDR3 length is 16 residues. With V trimmed by 3 bases and J by 4 bases, 4 bases remained unmatched. The CDR3 DNA is TGCGCCAGCAGCCAGCTGACTAGCGGGGGGGCAGAGACCCAGTACTTC. It codes for CASSQLTSGGAETQYF.

The chain links TRBV5-1 to TRBJ1-2; D unclear. CDR1 SGHRS and CDR2 YFSETQ come from the germline V gene. The CDR3 totals 13 residues. V was shortened by 5 bases and J by 4 bases, with 12 bases between the two germline ends. The DNA for the CDR3 is TGCGCCAGCAGATCCCTCTCGGGCTATGGCTACACCTTC. Amino acid sequence: CASRSLSGYGYTF. Combining the CDR3 with reference TRBV5-1 and TRBJ1-2 gives the whole variable domain KAGVTQTPRYLIKTRGQQVTLSCSPISGHRSVSWYQQTPGQGLQFLFEYFSETQRNKGNFPGRFSGRQFSNSRSEMNVSTLELGDSALYLCASRSLSGYGYTFGSGTRLTVV.

CDR3 coding DNA: TGTGCCAGCAGTGAAGAGGACTCTTTCGGCACAGATACGCAGTATTTT. It specifies CASSEEDSFGTDTQYF. This rearrangement joins TRBV6-1 to TRBJ2-3; TRBD2 might be the D (5 bases). Germline CDR1 MNHNS, CDR2 SASEGT. The CDR3 sequence is 16 residues long. Trimming shortened V by 1 base and J by 1 base, and 12 bases separated the two germline ends.

The genes are TRBV4-2 and TRBJ2-3; D unclear. The germline gives CDR1 LGHNA, CDR2 YNFKEQ. Trimming cost V 2 bases and J 3 bases, with 15 bases left between them. The CDR3 has 16 residues. The CDR3 DNA sequence: TGTGCCAGCAGCCAAACCGGAACAGTGGGTACAGATACGCAGTATTTT. It yields the protein CASSQTGTVGTDTQYF.

In this sample, this clone turned up once. CDR3 DNA: TGTGCCAGGGTAGTGGAGGCCTACACCGGGGAGCTGTTTTTT. Amino acids: CARVVEAYTGELFF. This chain uses TRBV6-5 with TRBJ2-2; possibly TRBD2 for D (5 bases). CDR1 and CDR2 from the germline V gene are MNHEY and SVGAGI. The CDR3 length is 14 residues. Trimming left V 9 bases short and J 3 bases short, with 14 bases between.

This clone has a single count. The chain couples TRBV6-5 to TRBJ2-6; the D is unclear. V was pared by 0 bases and J by 1 base, with 7 bases between. CDR1 MNHEY and CDR2 SVGAGI come from the germline V gene. This CDR3 is built from 16 residues. CDR3 region: CASSYSSTSGANVLTF. For the CDR3, the DNA is TGTGCCAGCAGTTACTCCTCGACATCTGGGGCCAACGTCCTGACTTTC.

The rearrangement uses TRBV5-6 and TRBJ2-7, with D possibly TRBD2 on 6 matching bases. CDR3 length equals 16 residues. Germline V CDR1 and CDR2: SGHDT, YYEEEE. V lost 3 bases to trimming and J lost 0 bases, with 16 bases between them. The chain's CDR3 is CASSSRLAVSSYEQYF. The DNA for the CDR3 is TGTGCCAGCAGCTCGAGGTTAGCGGTAAGCTCCTACGAGCAGTACTTC.

The chain joins TRBV13 to TRBJ2-7; 11 bases match TRBD2. Germline CDR1 and CDR2: PRHDT and FYEKMQ (reference sequence). The CDR3 runs to 17 residues. Unmatched junction bases numbered 18, after V lost 8 bases and J lost 6 bases. The CDR3 DNA sequence: TGTGCCAGCGCGTCCCAGGGCCGGACTAGCGGGTCCGGCGAGCAGTACTTC. The encoded protein is CASASQGRTSGSGEQYF.

The chain uses TRBV2 and TRBJ2-7, with a tentative D call TRBD2 (6 bases). The CDR3 totals 12 residues. The germline gives CDR1 SNHLY, CDR2 FYNNEI. The V gene lost 8 bases and the J gene lost 2 bases, with 10 bases spanning the gap. As DNA, the CDR3 is TGTGCCAGCCTTTGGGGGGCCTACGAGCAGTACTTC. This gives the protein CASLWGAYEQYF.

This chain connects TRBV7-9 to TRBJ2-3; D may be TRBD2 (6 bases). Trimming removed 4 bases at V and 7 bases at J, with 9 bases between. The CDR3 sequence is 12 residues long. Looked up from germline, CDR1 is SEHNR and CDR2 is FQNEAQ (reference sequence). The CDR3 DNA reads as TGTGCCAGCAGCTGGCGGGGAAATACGCAGTATTTT. Protein: CASSWRGNTQYF.

V gene TRBV6-1 combines with J gene TRBJ1-5; no reliable D call. This CDR3 is built from 12 residues. Germline-derived CDR1 and CDR2 are MNHNS and SASEGT. V was pared by 9 bases and J by 4 bases, with 10 bases between. CDR3 bases: TGTGCCAGTCGGGTGGGTAATCAGCCCCAGCATTTT. Protein sequence: CASRVGNQPQHF.

The chain combines TRBV5-4 with TRBJ1-1, with D possibly being TRBD1 (5 bases). Trimming took 0 bases from V and 4 from J, leaving 10 bases between them. The germline V gene has CDR1 SGHNT and CDR2 YYREEE (reference sequence). The CDR3 consists of 14 residues. The CDR3 reads CASSLGRGSTEAFF. For the CDR3, the DNA is TGTGCCAGCAGCTTGGGTAGGGGAAGCACTGAAGCTTTCTTT.

As DNA, the CDR3 is TGCAGCGTTGTTTTCGGGAGGCTCCGGCAAGAGACCCAGTACTTC. Encoded protein: CSVVFGRLRQETQYF. The chain uses TRBV29-1 and TRBJ2-5; TRBD2 matches 7 bases. V was clipped by 4 bases and J by 2 bases; unmatched bases: 10. The CDR3 is 15 amino acids. Germline lookup yields CDR1 SQVTM and CDR2 ANQGSEA.

The V and J genes are TRBV29-1 and TRBJ2-7; the D gene is possibly TRBD1 (5 bases). The V gene's germline CDR1 is SQVTM and CDR2 ANQGSEA. The CDR3 consists of 12 residues. Trimming took 6 bases from V and 1 from J, leaving 10 bases between them. CDR3: CSVKGASYEQYF. CDR3 nucleotide sequence: TGCAGCGTAAAAGGGGCGTCCTACGAGCAGTACTTC.

The CDR3 reads CASSLPGTGSHEQYF. The CDR3 nucleotides are TGTGCCAGCAGCTTACCCGGGACAGGGAGCCACGAGCAGTACTTC. The chain links TRBV7-2 to TRBJ2-7; 9 nucleotides align to TRBD1. The CDR3 totals 15 residues. The junction had 7 bases not matched to a gene; V was cut back by 2 bases and J by 5 bases. Per germline, CDR1 SGHTA and CDR2 FQGNSA. Looking up the rest from reference TRBV7-2 and TRBJ2-7 gives the full variable domain: GAGVSQSPSNKVTEKGKDVELRCDPISGHTALYWYRQSLGQGLEFLIYFQGNSAPDKSGLPSDRFSAERTGGSVSTLTIQRTQQEDSAVYLCASSLPGTGSHEQYFGPGTRLTVT.

V usage is TRBV18 and J usage is TRBJ2-1; possibly TRBD2 for D (5 bases). Germline CDR1 and CDR2: KGHSH and LQKENI. This CDR3 has 15 amino acids. V was shortened by 0 bases and J by 1 base, with 7 bases between the two germline ends. CDR3 loop: CASSPPERSYNEQFF. The CDR3, as DNA: TGTGCCAGCTCACCACCCGAGCGGTCCTACAATGAGCAGTTCTTC.

The V gene is TRBV7-3, the J gene TRBJ2-7, with D maybe TRBD1 (5 bases). CDR3 length: 13 residues. The V gene lost 5 bases and the J gene lost 4 bases, with 12 bases spanning the gap. Looked up from germline, CDR1 is SGHTA and CDR2 is FQGTGA. In DNA form, the CDR3 reads TGTGCCAGCAGCCTTGAAAAGGGGTACGAGCAGTACTTC. Its protein is CASSLEKGYEQYF.

This clone was recorded only once. V is TRBV7-2 and J is TRBJ2-2; 13 bases agree with TRBD2. Germline V gene data show CDR1 as SGHTA and CDR2 as FQGNSA. The CDR3 is 16 amino acids. The V and J ends lost 5 bases and 6 bases, in that order; junction bases with no gene match: 6. This CDR3 reads CASSVLAGGLSGELFF. The CDR3 DNA reads TGTGCCAGCAGCGTACTAGCGGGGGGGCTATCCGGGGAGCTGTTTTTT.

The gene calls are TRBV15 and TRBJ2-1, with 9 bases fitting TRBD1. Per germline, CDR1 LNHNV and CDR2 YYDKDF (reference sequence). After removal of 8 bases from V and 3 bases from J, the junction contained 8 bases not matched to a gene. The CDR3 runs 15 residues. The CDR3 sequence is CATRGGDRDYNEQFF. The CDR3 nucleotides read TGTGCCACCCGTGGGGGGGACAGGGACTACAATGAGCAGTTCTTC.